Listed below are T cell receptor beta chains from one sample, sequenced in a study of blood T cell repertoires in COVID-19. The table came from immunoSEQ multiplex PCR; TCRdb's copy has only in-frame clones and leaves some out. The table includes 45,000 to 55,000 clones, around 84% detected once. The sequenced sample was peripheral blood. These receptors originate from a man aged 50-59 years with active COVID-19. Each CDR3 is given with its conserved first and last residue. A D gene is named only where the DNA matches it firmly. Rows give clone size only sometimes, using once, few, many, or a class for an expanded clone.

>.|TRBV18|.|15|TRBJ2-2
TGTGCCAGCTCACGTTCGCGAGGGAACACCGGGGAGCTGTTTTTT
CASSRSRGNTGELFF
>TRBD1|TRBV19|.|13|TRBJ1-5
TGTGCCAGTACCCAGGGGGTGAATCAGCCCCAGCATTTT
CASTQGVNQPQHF
>TRBD2|TRBV3-1/TRBV3-2|once|15|TRBJ2-7
TGTGCCAGCAGCCAATCCAGCGGGGGGGCTTACGAGCAGTACTTC
CASSQSSGGAYEQYF
>.|TRBV19|.|16|TRBJ1-2
TGTGCCAGTAGTATAGTGGTTGGACACGGAAACTATGGCTACACCTTC
CASSIVVGHGNYGYTF
>TRBD2|TRBV24-1|.|14|TRBJ2-1
TGTGCCACCGCGCCGGGACTAGCGGGTGATGAGCAGTTCTTC
CATAPGLAGDEQFF
>TRBD1|TRBV9|once|15|TRBJ1-5
TGTGCCAGCAGCGTTAACGACAGGGGCAATCAGCCCCAGCATTTT
CASSVNDRGNQPQHF
>.|TRBV29-1|medium-sized|10|TRBJ1-1
TGCAGCGCCGTCGGGGCTGAAGCTTTCTTT
CSAVGAEAFF
>TRBD1|TRBV28|.|17|TRBJ1-5
TGTGCCAGCAGTTCAGGGGGCTTGGTTGGGAGCAATCAGCCCCAGCATTTT
CASSSGGLVGSNQPQHF
>TRBD1|TRBV5-4|once|13|TRBJ2-7
TGTGCCAGCAGCATCGACAGGGGCAACGAGCAGTACTTC
CASSIDRGNEQYF
>TRBD1|TRBV19|.|16|TRBJ1-5
TGTGCCAGTAGCCCTGACAGGGAGTGGGGCAATCAGCCCCAGCATTTT
CASSPDREWGNQPQHF
>.|TRBV6-5|.|13|TRBJ1-1
TGTGCCAGCAGTCGAATGGAGGCCACTGAAGCTTTCTTT
CASSRMEATEAFF
>.|TRBV11-2|.|14|TRBJ1-4
TGTGCCAGCAGCTCCCAGGGAGGGGGTGAAAAACTGTTTTTT
CASSSQGGGEKLFF
>.|TRBV6-2/TRBV6-3|.|13|TRBJ1-1
TGTGCCAGCAGTTATCTGGGCAGAAAAGAAGCTTTCTTT
CASSYLGRKEAFF
>TRBD1|TRBV5-8|once|16|TRBJ2-3
TGTGCCAGCAGCTTGGCCGGGACAGGGCGGGGAGATACGCAGTATTTT
CASSLAGTGRGDTQYF
>TRBD2|TRBV4-1|.|17|TRBJ2-5
TGCGCCAGCAGCCACGTAACCAGCGGGGGCATAGAAGAGACCCAGTACTTC
CASSHVTSGGIEETQYF
>TRBD2|TRBV15|.|16|TRBJ2-5
TGTGCCACCAGCAGCGGGACTAGCGGGGCTGGGGAGACCCAGTACTTC
CATSSGTSGAGETQYF
>TRBD1|TRBV4-1|once|16|TRBJ2-7
TGCGCCAGCAGCCATGCCGGGACAGGGCTTTCCTACGAGCAGTACTTC
CASSHAGTGLSYEQYF
>.|TRBV19|.|16|TRBJ1-2
TGTGCCAGTAGTACTCGCAACAGCCTACCCGTCTATGGCTACACCTTC
CASSTRNSLPVYGYTF
>TRBD2|TRBV9|.|16|TRBJ2-7
TGTGCCAGCAGCCCCAGGGGTAGCGGGGCCGCCTACGAGCAGTACTTC
CASSPRGSGAAYEQYF
>.|TRBV12-3/TRBV12-4|.|12|TRBJ2-5
TGTGCCAGCAGGACGGGAAGGGAGACCCAGTACTTC
CASRTGRETQYF
>TRBD1|TRBV27|.|14|TRBJ2-2
TGTGCCAGCAGTTCGGGACAGTCCGCCGGGGAGCTGTTTTTT
CASSSGQSAGELFF
>.|TRBV7-2|.|15|TRBJ1-2
TGTGCCAGCAGCCTCGGGGGAGCCGGGGTCTATGGCTACACCTTC
CASSLGGAGVYGYTF
>TRBD2|TRBV29-1|.|17|TRBJ2-3
TGCAGCGTTGAAGACGGCGGGGCTAGCGGGGGGAGAGATACGCAGTATTTT
CSVEDGGASGGRDTQYF
>.|TRBV14|.|15|TRBJ2-1
TGTGCCAGCAGCTTAGGGGGGGGCACCTACAATGAGCAGTTCTTC
CASSLGGGTYNEQFF
>.|TRBV29-1|.|13|TRBJ2-2
TGCAGCGCCCTCCGCCCGGAGACCGGGGAGCTGTTTTTT
CSALRPETGELFF
>.|TRBV7-2|.|16|TRBJ2-1
TGTGCCAGCAGCTGGGACAATCCGACCCCCTACAATGAGCAGTTCTTC
CASSWDNPTPYNEQFF
>.|TRBV5-1|.|14|TRBJ1-6
TGCGCCAGCAGCTTGGGGGCTGGTGATTCACCCCTCCACTTT
CASSLGAGDSPLHF
>TRBD2|TRBV7-6|.|17|TRBJ2-1
TGTGCCAGCAGCAACCGAGGGACTAGCGGGACCTACAATGAGCAGTTCTTC
CASSNRGTSGTYNEQFF
>TRBD1|TRBV28|few|12|TRBJ2-7
TGTGCCAGCAGGCTCAGGGGGCCCAAGCAGTACTTC
CASRLRGPKQYF
>TRBD1|TRBV19|.|14|TRBJ1-2
TGTGCCAGTAGTTGGGACAGCGGGTACTATGGCTACACCTTC
CASSWDSGYYGYTF
>TRBD1|TRBV16|once|14|TRBJ1-2
TGTGCCAGCAGCCCCCGGACAGGGGGGGGAGGCTACACCTTC
CASSPRTGGGGYTF
>TRBD2|TRBV9|.|14|TRBJ2-1
TGTGCCAGCAGCCCCAGCAGACTAGCGGGGAGGCAGTTCTTC
CASSPSRLAGRQFF
>TRBD2|TRBV7-9|.|16|TRBJ2-5
TGTGCCAGCAGCTTAGGGTGGACTAGCGGCCAAGAGACCCAGTACTTC
CASSLGWTSGQETQYF
>TRBD1|TRBV19|.|13|TRBJ1-1
TGTGGAGCGAGACAGGGGAGTGGAACTGAAGCTTTCTTT
CGARQGSGTEAFF
>.|TRBV6-4|.|13|TRBJ1-6
TGTGCCAGCAGCAAGGACAGTACGTCACCCCTCCACTTT
CASSKDSTSPLHF
>.|TRBV27|.|14|TRBJ1-3
TGTGCCAGCAGTCCGGGACACTCTGGAAACACCATATATTTT
CASSPGHSGNTIYF
>TRBD1|TRBV6-5|.|15|TRBJ2-1
TGTGCCAGCAGTTTTGGGGCAGGGGGCTTCTATGAGCAGTTCTTC
CASSFGAGGFYEQFF
>TRBD1|TRBV19|few|15|TRBJ2-1
TGTGCCAGTAGTACACACGGACAGGGTTGGAATGAGCAGTTCTTC
CASSTHGQGWNEQFF
>.|TRBV19|.|13|TRBJ1-1
TGTGCCAGTACTCCGGACAGTACGACTGAAGCTTTCTTT
CASTPDSTTEAFF
>TRBD1|TRBV24-1|once|19|TRBJ2-2
TGTGCCACCAGTGACTTGGGACAGGGGACCGCGTGGGCCACCGGGGAGCTGTTTTTT
CATSDLGQGTAWATGELFF
>.|TRBV7-9|.|12|TRBJ2-7
TGTGCCAGCAGCTTAGTTGGCAGGATGTCGTCCTTC
CASSLVGRMSSF
>.|TRBV6-5|.|15|TRBJ2-7
TGTGCCAGCGCTCCGGTCGTGGGACACTTATACGAGCAGTACTTC
CASAPVVGHLYEQYF
>TRBD1|TRBV5-6|medium-sized|16|TRBJ2-3
TGTGCCAGCAGCTTGGGGACAGGGCTTAGCACAGATACGCAGTATTTT
CASSLGTGLSTDTQYF
>.|TRBV9|few|12|TRBJ2-3
TGTGCCAGCAGCGCACTAGCAGATACGCAGTATTTT
CASSALADTQYF
>.|TRBV10-1|.|14|TRBJ2-7
TGCGCCAGCAGTGAGTCGACAGGGAGGCGCGAGCAGTACTTC
CASSESTGRREQYF
>.|TRBV12-3/TRBV12-4|.|11|TRBJ2-5
TGTGCCAGCAGCGGTTCAGAGACCCAGTACTTC
CASSGSETQYF
>TRBD1|TRBV7-6|.|16|TRBJ2-3
TGTGCCAGCAGCGCGAGGACAGGGCTTGGTTCAGATACGCAGTATTTT
CASSARTGLGSDTQYF
>TRBD2|TRBV10-3|.|15|TRBJ2-1
TGTGCCATCAGTGCCGGGGGGAGCTCCTACAATGAGCAGTTCTTC
CAISAGGSSYNEQFF
>TRBD1|TRBV5-6|.|13|TRBJ1-1
TGTGCCAGCAGCTGGGGACAGGGTTCTTCGGCTTTCTTT
CASSWGQGSSAFF
>.|TRBV29-1|.|11|TRBJ1-2
TGCAGCGTCCAGGGGAACTATGGCTACACCTTC
CSVQGNYGYTF
>.|TRBV6-5|.|13|TRBJ1-2
TGTGCCACCTTGCCCAGTCTTGACTATGGCTACACCTTC
CATLPSLDYGYTF
>.|TRBV7-6|.|16|TRBJ2-3
TGTGCCAGCAGCTTAGGGCACCATCTTAGCACAGATACGCAGTATTTT
CASSLGHHLSTDTQYF
>.|TRBV5-1|.|13|TRBJ1-1
TGCGCCAGCAGTTTTCAGGGCTCGGGTGAAGCTTTCTTT
CASSFQGSGEAFF